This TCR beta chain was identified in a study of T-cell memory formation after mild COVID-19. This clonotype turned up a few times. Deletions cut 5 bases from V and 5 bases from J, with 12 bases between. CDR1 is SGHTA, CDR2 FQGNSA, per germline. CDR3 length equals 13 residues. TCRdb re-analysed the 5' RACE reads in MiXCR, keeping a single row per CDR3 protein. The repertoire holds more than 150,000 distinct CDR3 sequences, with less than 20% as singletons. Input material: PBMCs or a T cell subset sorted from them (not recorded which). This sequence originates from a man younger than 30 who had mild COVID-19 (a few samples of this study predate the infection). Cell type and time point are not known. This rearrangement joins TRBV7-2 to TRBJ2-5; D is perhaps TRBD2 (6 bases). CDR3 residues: CASSPNAGETQYF. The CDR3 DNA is TGTGCCAGCAGCCCAAATGCGGGGGAGACCCAGTACTTC.